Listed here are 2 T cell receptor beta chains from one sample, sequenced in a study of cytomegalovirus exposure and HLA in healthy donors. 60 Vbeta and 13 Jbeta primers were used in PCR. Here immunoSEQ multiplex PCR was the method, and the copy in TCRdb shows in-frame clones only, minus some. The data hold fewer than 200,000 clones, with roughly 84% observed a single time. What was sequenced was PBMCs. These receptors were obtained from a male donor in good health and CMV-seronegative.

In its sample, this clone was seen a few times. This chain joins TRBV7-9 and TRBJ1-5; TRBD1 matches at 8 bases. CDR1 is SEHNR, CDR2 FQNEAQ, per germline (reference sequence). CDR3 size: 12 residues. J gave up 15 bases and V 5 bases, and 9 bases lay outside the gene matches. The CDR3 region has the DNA TGTGCCAGCAGCGAAACGGGACAGGCCTGGCATTTT. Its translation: CASSETGQAWHF.

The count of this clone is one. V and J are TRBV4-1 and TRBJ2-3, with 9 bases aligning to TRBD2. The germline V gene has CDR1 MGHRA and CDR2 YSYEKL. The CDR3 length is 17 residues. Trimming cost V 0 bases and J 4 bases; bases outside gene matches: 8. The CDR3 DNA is TGCGCCAGCAGCCAAGATCCCCCCAAGCGGGGGGCAGATACGCAGTATTTT. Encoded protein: CASSQDPPKRGADTQYF.